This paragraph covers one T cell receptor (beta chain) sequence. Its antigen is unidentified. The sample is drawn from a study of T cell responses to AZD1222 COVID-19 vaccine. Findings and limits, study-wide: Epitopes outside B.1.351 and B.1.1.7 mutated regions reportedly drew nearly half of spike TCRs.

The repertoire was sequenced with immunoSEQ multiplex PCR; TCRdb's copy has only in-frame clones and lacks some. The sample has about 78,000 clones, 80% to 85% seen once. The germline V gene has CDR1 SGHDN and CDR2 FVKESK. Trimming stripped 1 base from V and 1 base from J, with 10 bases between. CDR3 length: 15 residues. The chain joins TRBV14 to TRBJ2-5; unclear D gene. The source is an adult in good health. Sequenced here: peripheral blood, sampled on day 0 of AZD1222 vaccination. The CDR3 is CASSQGLVAQETQYF. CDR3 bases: TGTGCCAGCAGCCAAGGTCTAGTGGCCCAAGAGACCCAGTACTTC.